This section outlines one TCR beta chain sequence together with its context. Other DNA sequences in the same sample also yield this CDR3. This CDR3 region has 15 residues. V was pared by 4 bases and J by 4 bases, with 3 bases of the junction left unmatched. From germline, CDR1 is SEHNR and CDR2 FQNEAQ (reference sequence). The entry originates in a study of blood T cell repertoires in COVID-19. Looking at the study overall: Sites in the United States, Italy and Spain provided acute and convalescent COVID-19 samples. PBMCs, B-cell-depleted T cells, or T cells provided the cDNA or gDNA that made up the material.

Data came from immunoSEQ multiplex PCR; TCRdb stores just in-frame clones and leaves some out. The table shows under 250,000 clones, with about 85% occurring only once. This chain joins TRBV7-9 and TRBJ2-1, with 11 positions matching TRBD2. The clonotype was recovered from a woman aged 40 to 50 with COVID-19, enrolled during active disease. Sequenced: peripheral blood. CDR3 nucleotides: TGTGCCAGCAGCTCCGGGACTAGCGGATACAATGAGCAGTTCTTC. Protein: CASSSGTSGYNEQFF.